This section outlines one TCR beta chain sequence together with its context. These data originate in a study of T cells in Graves' hyperthyroidism and ophthalmopathy. The V end lost 3 bases, the J end lost 0 bases, and 11 bases lay between the germline ends. This CDR3 comprises 15 residues. Per the germline V gene, CDR1 is MNHGY and CDR2 is SVAAGI. It was RNA transcripts that yielded the amplified TCR beta CDR3 regions. During a first-round RT-PCR of the TCR CDR3, the HTBI primer set was used. One entry per CDR3 protein, called by TCRdb with MiXCR from the multiplex PCR reads. The sample includes a few hundred thousand distinct CDR3 sequences, 13% to 15% of them seen just once.

The clonotype comes from a middle-aged woman with Graves' hyperthyroidism that later progressed to Graves' ophthalmopathy. The sequencing input was blood. The chain carries TRBV6-9 and TRBJ2-5; D is possibly TRBD1 or TRBD2 (6 bases each). The DNA of the CDR3 is TGTGCCAGCAGTTACGGGGGCTCGTACCAAGAGACCCAGTACTTC. It specifies CASSYGGSYQETQYF.